Presented here are 25 T cell receptor beta chains from one specimen sequenced in a study of blood T cell repertoires in COVID-19. TCRdb's copy holds only in-frame clones and misses some; the assay was immunoSEQ multiplex PCR. The repertoire includes approximately 360,000 clones, approximately 87% of them detected once, and roughly 0.97% sits in the top ten. Sequenced material: PBMCs or T cells enriched from blood (not recorded which). The origin of the receptors is a woman aged 25 to 39 with acute COVID-19.

This CDR3 is CASSPRGLGTNTEAFF. The CDR3 nucleotides read TGTGCCAGCAGCCCCAGGGGATTGGGGACGAACACTGAAGCTTTCTTT. The J gene is TRBJ1-1, the V gene TRBV5-5, with D tentatively TRBD1 (6 bases). V was shortened by 4 bases and J by 1 base, with 17 bases between the two germline ends. Germline CDR1 and CDR2: SGHKS and YYEKEE (reference sequence). This CDR3 has 16 amino acids.

V usage is TRBV5-3 and J usage is TRBJ1-5; no clear D. TRBV5-3 is placed among ORFs of uncertain function. Trimming cost V 4 bases and J 3 bases, with 11 bases left between them. This CDR3 is 14 amino acids long. The CDR3 protein is CARSPIEPNQPQHF. The CDR3 DNA follows: TGTGCCAGAAGCCCCATAGAACCCAATCAGCCCCAGCATTTT.

The CDR3 sequence is CASSPGLAGSSYNEQFF. The CDR3 region has the DNA TGCGCCAGCAGCCCTGGACTAGCGGGGAGCTCCTACAATGAGCAGTTCTTC. V and J are TRBV5-1 and TRBJ2-1, with 12 bases aligning to TRBD2. CDR3 length: 17 residues. The V gene end was trimmed by 4 bases and the J gene end by 0 bases; junction bases not matched to a gene: 5. The germline CDR1 and CDR2 sequences are SGHRS and YFSETQ.

The chain carries TRBV5-4 and TRBJ2-1; TRBD2 aligns across 10 bases. The V gene end was trimmed by 1 base and the J gene end by 8 bases; junction bases not matched to a gene: 6. There are 15 residues in the CDR3. Germline loops: CDR1 SGHNT, CDR2 YYREEE (reference sequence). CDR3 DNA: TGTGCCAGCAGCTTGCGGTCTAGCGGGGGATATGAGCAGTTCTTC. It codes for CASSLRSSGGYEQFF.

The chain is built from TRBV29-1 and TRBJ2-5; D is possibly TRBD1 (6 bases). Germline V lookup: CDR1 SQVTM, CDR2 ANQGSEA. Deletions cut 3 bases from V and 3 bases from J, with 8 bases between. This CDR3 region has 12 residues. The chain's CDR3 is CSVDRGEETQYF. The CDR3 nucleotides read TGCAGCGTTGACAGGGGTGAAGAGACCCAGTACTTC.

This clone was counted a few times. This chain uses TRBV6-6 with TRBJ1-4; 7 bases are shared with TRBD1. The trim removed 5 bases at V and 1 base at J, leaving 13 bases unmatched. The CDR3 contains 18 residues. In germline, CDR1 is MNHNY, CDR2 SVGAGI (reference sequence). For the CDR3, the DNA is TGTGCCAGCAGTCGAGGACAGGCCCTCCGGGGAACTAATGAAAAACTGTTTTTT. Its translation: CASSRGQALRGTNEKLFF.

The gene calls are TRBV12-3 or TRBV12-4 and TRBJ2-4; 7 nucleotides align to TRBD1. This CDR3 comprises 13 residues. After removal of 7 bases from V and 4 bases from J, the junction contained 4 bases not matched to a gene. The CDR3 loop is CASTGGHKNIQYF. In DNA form, the CDR3 reads TGTGCCAGCACAGGGGGACATAAAAACATTCAGTACTTC.

This clone was observed a handful of times. This chain links TRBV7-2 with TRBJ1-1; D ambiguous. The V end was cut by 6 bases, the J end by 2 bases, with 16 bases between. This CDR3 region has 15 residues. CDR1 and CDR2 from the germline V gene are SGHTA and FQGNSA. The CDR3 reads CASSSPMGRNTEAFF. The CDR3 bases are TGTGCCAGCAGTTCTCCGATGGGCAGAAACACTGAAGCTTTCTTT.

This clone was seen once. The chain employs TRBV6-5 and TRBJ2-1, with D possibly matching TRBD2 (6 bases). Germline CDR1 is MNHEY and CDR2 is SVGAGI. Trimming took 7 bases from V and 2 from J, leaving 12 bases between them. The CDR3 consists of 14 residues. In nucleotides, the CDR3 is TGTGCCAGCAAGAGTAGCGGTACCTACAATGAGCAGTTCTTC. Translated, it gives CASKSSGTYNEQFF.

This chain joins TRBV4-2 and TRBJ2-4; D may be TRBD1 (6 bases). Trimming stripped 1 base from V and 4 bases from J, with 11 bases between. Germline values: CDR1 LGHNA, CDR2 YNFKEQ. CDR3 length equals 15 residues. CDR3 sequence reads: CASSQGRDIKNIQYF. The CDR3 coding sequence is TGTGCCAGCAGCCAAGGTCGGGACATAAAAAACATTCAGTACTTC.

The rearrangement joins TRBV12-5 to TRBJ2-5, with TRBD1 as a possible D gene (6 bases). This CDR3 has 13 residues. From germline, CDR1 is LGHNT and CDR2 FRNRAP. The V end lost 5 bases, the J end lost 1 base, and 8 bases lay between the germline ends. Here the CDR3 reads CASGPDSQETQYF. The CDR3 DNA sequence: TGTGCTAGTGGTCCGGACAGCCAAGAGACCCAGTACTTC.

The chain links TRBV18 to TRBJ1-3; 9 bases map to TRBD1. The CDR3 sequence is 16 residues long. The germline V gene has CDR1 KGHSH and CDR2 LQKENI. The V segment lost 1 base and the J segment 0 bases; nucleotides outside the gene matches: 1. This CDR3 is CASSPRQGDSGNTIYF. In DNA form, the CDR3 reads TGTGCCAGCTCACCACGACAGGGGGACTCTGGAAACACCATATATTTT.

V is TRBV21-1 and J is TRBJ1-2; TRBD1 is taken as the D call from the table, unchecked against the DNA. TRBV21-1 corresponds to a pseudogene. There are 14 residues in the CDR3. The CDR3 region is CASSKGQTLYGYTF. The CDR3 DNA sequence: TGTGCCAGCAGCAAGGGACAGACCCTCTATGGCTACACCTTC.

The chain combines TRBV5-6 with TRBJ2-6, with a weak D call TRBD1 (5 bases). This CDR3 is 19 amino acids long. V was trimmed by 4 bases and J by 5 bases, leaving 25 bases between them. Per the germline V gene, CDR1 is SGHDT and CDR2 is YYEEEE. For the CDR3, the DNA is TGTGCCAGCAGCCGACCTCCCCCCGACAGCACTCTCCGGGCCAACGTCCTGACTTTC. Its protein is CASSRPPPDSTLRANVLTF.

The chain carries TRBV18 and TRBJ2-7, with 7 bases aligning to TRBD1. The CDR3 covers 15 residues. CDR1 and CDR2 (germline): KGHSH, LQKENI. V lost 4 bases to trimming and J lost 0 bases; unmatched junction nucleotides: 6. The DNA for the CDR3 is TGTGCCAGCTCACATGGACAGGCCAGCTCCTACGAGCAGTACTTC. Translating gives CASSHGQASSYEQYF.

The gene calls are TRBV25-1 and TRBJ2-1; 9 bases map to TRBD2. The V and J ends lost 3 bases and 3 bases, in that order; junction bases with no gene match: 12. CDR1 and CDR2 from the germline V gene are MGHDK and SYGVNS. This CDR3 contains 18 residues. Here the CDR3 DNA reads TGTGCCAGCAGTGAGTCCCATAGCGGGGGTGCCCTCTACAATGAGCAGTTCTTC. Protein sequence: CASSESHSGGALYNEQFF.

This chain links TRBV4-3 with TRBJ1-6, with 7 bases aligning to TRBD1. Germline V CDR1 and CDR2: LGHNA, YSLEER. This CDR3 has 17 residues. Trimming took 1 base from V and 2 from J; bases not matched to a gene: 5. CDR3 DNA: TGCGCCAGCAGCCAAGTGGCAGGGGGAACCTATAATTCACCCCTCCACTTT. It codes for CASSQVAGGTYNSPLHF.

This chain joins TRBV5-1 and TRBJ2-7; 7 nucleotides match TRBD1. Germline V gives CDR1 SGHRS, CDR2 YFSETQ. After removal of 5 bases from V and 2 bases from J, the junction contained 4 bases not matched to a gene. The CDR3 loop spans 13 amino acids. CDR3 coding DNA: TGCGCCAGCAGTTTTGACAGGGCCTACGAGCAGTACTTC. Translated, it gives CASSFDRAYEQYF.

This rearrangement joins TRBV6-5 to TRBJ2-7; 7 nucleotides agree with TRBD1. V was clipped by 6 bases and J by 12 bases; unmatched bases: 8. This CDR3 region has 11 residues. The germline V gene has CDR1 MNHEY and CDR2 SVGAGI. The CDR3 DNA sequence: TGTGCCAGCAGCCTCGACAGGGAACTGTACTTC. This codes for CASSLDRELYF.

This chain uses TRBV10-1 with TRBJ1-3; the D is unclear. This CDR3 is built from 13 residues. The V gene lost 4 bases and the J gene lost 2 bases, with 6 bases spanning the gap. Germline V gives CDR1 WNHNN, CDR2 SYGVQD (reference sequence). DNA of the CDR3: TGCGCCAGCAGTGCAGAAGCTGGAAACACCATATATTTT. This sequence encodes CASSAEAGNTIYF.

This chain uses TRBV30 with TRBJ1-2; the match to TRBD1 covers 10 bases. The length of the CDR3 is 15 residues. Germline assignment: CDR1 GTSNPN and CDR2 SVGIG (reference sequence). V gave up 3 bases and J gave up 4 bases; unmatched junction bases: 8. The CDR3 loop is CAWSPRTGGVYGYTF. The CDR3, as DNA: TGTGCCTGGAGCCCCCGGACAGGGGGAGTCTATGGCTACACCTTC.

This clone was counted between two and nine times. This chain connects TRBV5-6 to TRBJ1-1; no definite D call. Looked up from germline, CDR1 is SGHDT and CDR2 is YYEEEE. V dropped 2 bases and J dropped 1 base, with 6 bases sitting between them. CDR3 size: 13 residues. DNA of the CDR3: TGTGCCAGCAGCTTTATGGCGAACACTGAAGCTTTCTTT. As protein: CASSFMANTEAFF. The full variable domain, its missing parts supplied by reference TRBV5-6 and TRBJ1-1, is DAGVTQSPTHLIKTRGQQVTLRCSPKSGHDTVSWYQQALGQGPQFIFQYYEEEERQRGNFPDRFSGHQFPNYSSELNVNALLLGDSALYLCASSFMANTEAFFGQGTRLTVV.

The chain couples TRBV10-1 to TRBJ2-7, with TRBD1 matching 10 bases. J lost 6 bases, V lost 6 bases, and 20 bases had no gene match. CDR1 and CDR2 (germline): WNHNN, SYGVQD (reference sequence). This CDR3 is built from 18 residues. Here the CDR3 reads CASRAPLRDRGTPTEQYF. Here the CDR3 DNA reads TGCGCCAGCAGGGCCCCCCTCCGGGACAGGGGAACTCCCACCGAGCAGTACTTC.

CDR3: CASSLWQADNEQFF. The DNA for the CDR3 is TGCGCCAGCAGCTTGTGGCAGGCCGACAATGAGCAGTTCTTC. The chain combines TRBV5-1 with TRBJ2-1; no clear D. The CDR3 extends over 14 amino acids. The V end was cut by 1 base, the J end by 5 bases, with 10 bases between. Germline V gene data show CDR1 as SGHRS and CDR2 as YFSETQ. Drawing the rest from reference TRBV5-1 and TRBJ2-1, the complete variable domain is KAGVTQTPRYLIKTRGQQVTLSCSPISGHRSVSWYQQTPGQGLQFLFEYFSETQRNKGNFPGRFSGRQFSNSRSEMNVSTLELGDSALYLCASSLWQADNEQFFGPGTRLTVL.

The chain recombines TRBV27 with TRBJ1-4, with D possibly TRBD1 on 5 matching bases. V gave up 4 bases and J gave up 6 bases, with 15 bases separating them. The length of the CDR3 is 15 residues. CDR1 MNHEY and CDR2 SMNVEV come from the germline V gene (reference sequence). Here the CDR3 DNA reads TGTGCCAGCAGTTCGTGGGGGGGGGACGATGAAAAACTGTTTTTT. Its translation is CASSSWGGDDEKLFF.